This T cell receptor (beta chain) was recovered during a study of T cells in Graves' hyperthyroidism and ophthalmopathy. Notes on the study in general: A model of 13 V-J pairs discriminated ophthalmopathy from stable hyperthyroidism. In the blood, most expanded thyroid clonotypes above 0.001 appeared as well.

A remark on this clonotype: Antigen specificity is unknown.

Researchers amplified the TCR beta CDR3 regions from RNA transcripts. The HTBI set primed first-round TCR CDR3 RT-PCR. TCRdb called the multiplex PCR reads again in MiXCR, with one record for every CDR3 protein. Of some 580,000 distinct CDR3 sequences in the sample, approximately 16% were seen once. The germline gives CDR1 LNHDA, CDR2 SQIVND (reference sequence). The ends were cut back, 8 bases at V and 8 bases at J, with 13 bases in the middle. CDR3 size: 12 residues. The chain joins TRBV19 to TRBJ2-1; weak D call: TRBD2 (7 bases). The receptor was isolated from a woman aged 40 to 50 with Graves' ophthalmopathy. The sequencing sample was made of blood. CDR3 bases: TGTGCCAGTCAAGGGGGGGGAGATGAGCAGTTCTTC. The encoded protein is CASQGGGDEQFF.